The clone carrying this TCR beta chain was detected a few times. This specimen comes from a study of cytomegalovirus exposure and HLA in healthy donors. PCR amplification relied on 60 Vbeta primers (plus 13 Jbeta primers). Clones were sequenced by immunoSEQ multiplex PCR, and TCRdb holds only the in-frame ones, with some missing. Of about 150,000 clones listed, 75% to 90% are singletons. This TCR derives from a woman in her 30s in good health and CMV-seronegative. Material for sequencing was PBMCs.

In nucleotides, the CDR3 is TGTGCCAGCAGCTTCTACAGGGACCCCTACGAGCAGTACTTC. Translating gives CASSFYRDPYEQYF. V gene TRBV5-6 combines with J gene TRBJ2-7; D possibly corresponds to TRBD1 (6 bases). CDR1 and CDR2 (germline): SGHDT, YYEEEE. V lost 2 bases, J lost 2 bases, and 11 bases lay in between. The CDR3 consists of 14 residues.